This T cell receptor (beta chain) was retrieved from a study of control samples from healthy donors and cancer patients. There are 16 residues in the CDR3. V lost 1 base, J lost 7 bases, and 7 bases stayed unmatched. CDR1 is SGHRS and CDR2 is YFSETQ in the germline V gene. The protocol was immunoSEQ multiplex PCR, while the TCRdb copy is restricted to in-frame clones and leaves out a portion. Of approximately 150,000 clones listed, roughly 94% are singletons. This sequence joins TRBV5-1 and TRBJ2-2; 10 bases agree with TRBD1. Specimen: blood. The TCR was taken from a woman younger than 30 in good health. The CDR3 bases are TGCGCCAGCAGCTTGATGGCGACAGGGGGCATCGGGGAGCTGTTTTTT. Translation gives CASSLMATGGIGELFF.